A selection of T cell receptor beta chains follows, all from one sample in a study of blood T cell repertoires in COVID-19. Method: immunoSEQ multiplex PCR; TCRdb's copy keeps in-frame clones and lacks some. This sample has around 300,000 clones; 89% occur once, and the top ten carry approximately 2.2%. Sequencing input: peripheral blood. Receptors originate from a man between 50 and 59 years old with acute or convalescent COVID-19. The CDR3 runs from the conserved cysteine through the conserved F or W. The order of the fields is clone size, V gene, J gene, D gene, CDR3 DNA, CDR3 protein. A D gene is named only where the DNA matches it firmly. Clone size appears in some rows only: once, few, many, or a class for an expanded clone.

-,TRBV2,TRBJ1-2,-,TGTGCCAGCAGTGAGTTTCGGGGTGTAGGCTACACCTTC,CASSEFRGVGYTF
-,TRBV4-1,TRBJ1-2,TRBD1,TGCGCCAGCAGCTTGGACAGGGGGTATGGCTACACCTTC,CASSLDRGYGYTF
-,TRBV12-3/TRBV12-4,TRBJ1-5,-,TGTGCCAGCAGTTCCTCGGGGGGTCAGCCCCAGCATTTT,CASSSSGGQPQHF
-,TRBV11-1,TRBJ2-7,TRBD2,TGTGCCAGCAGACCTACGGGAGGGGTATGGCAGTACTTC,CASRPTGGVWQYF
-,TRBV19,TRBJ1-6,-,TGTGCCAGTACTCGGCAGGGTATGAAACAATCACCCCTCCACTTT,CASTRQGMKQSPLHF
-,TRBV19,TRBJ2-7,-,TGTGCCAGTAGTCCGTACAGGGATCGCTACGAGCAGTACTTC,CASSPYRDRYEQYF
-,TRBV5-4,TRBJ2-1,TRBD2,TGTGCCAGCAGCCCCGGCGGGCTAGCGGCTGAGCAGTTCTTC,CASSPGGLAAEQFF
-,TRBV23-1,TRBJ2-7,-,TGCGCCAGCAGTCAATCGGGGCCGCCGCGGGGTTTTTACGAGCAGTACTTC,CASSQSGPPRGFYEQYF
-,TRBV5-1,TRBJ2-5,TRBD1,TGCGCCAGCACCGGACAGGGGGGGCAAGAGACCCAGTACTTC,CASTGQGGQETQYF
-,TRBV6-5,TRBJ1-1,TRBD1,TGTGCCAGCAGTTACAGGGGGCTGGGGAACACTGAAGCTTTCTTT,CASSYRGLGNTEAFF
-,TRBV7-2,TRBJ1-6,-,TGTGCCAGCAGCTCTGGTGCGGTATTAGTAAGTTCACCCCTCCACTTT,CASSSGAVLVSSPLHF
-,TRBV18,TRBJ2-1,-,TGTGCCAGCTCACCACGACTAGGCGGCAATGAGCAGTTCTTC,CASSPRLGGNEQFF
-,TRBV2,TRBJ1-2,-,TGTGCCAGCACCCCACAGGGATTTGGCTATGGCTACACCTTC,CASTPQGFGYGYTF
-,TRBV7-8,TRBJ1-3,TRBD1,TGTGCCAGCAGCTTAGGGACAGGGGGGCTAAACACCATATATTTT,CASSLGTGGLNTIYF
-,TRBV6-5,TRBJ1-5,-,TGTGCCAGCAGCAGTGGGGCAGACAATCAGCCCCAGCATTTT,CASSSGADNQPQHF
-,TRBV7-3,TRBJ2-5,-,TGTGCCAGCAGCCCACGATCTCGGGAGACCCAGTACTTC,CASSPRSRETQYF
-,TRBV2,TRBJ1-2,-,TGTGCCAGCAGTGAAAGAACCCCAAGGGAGGGCTACACCTTC,CASSERTPREGYTF
-,TRBV2,TRBJ2-1,-,TGTGCCAGCAGTCAAAAGGGCGGGGTTACCTACAATGAGCAGTTCTTC,CASSQKGGVTYNEQFF
once,TRBV6-5,TRBJ1-1,-,TGTGCCAGCAGGTCCCTAGGAGCGCAGAACACTGAAGCTTTCTTT,CASRSLGAQNTEAFF
-,TRBV5-5,TRBJ2-7,TRBD2,TGTGCCAGCAGCTTGAGAGGACTAGGCCTATCCTACGAGCAGTACTTC,CASSLRGLGLSYEQYF
-,TRBV4-1,TRBJ2-5,TRBD2,TGCGCCAGCAGCCAAGAGGGAGGGTTTGAGACCCAGTACTTC,CASSQEGGFETQYF
few,TRBV30,TRBJ1-1,-,TGTGCCTGGAGTGTACTAGGGGGTGCGGTGGGAGCTTTCTTT,CAWSVLGGAVGAFF
-,TRBV12-3/TRBV12-4,TRBJ2-7,-,TGTGCCAGCAGTAGCGGTTTCTACGAGCAGTACTTC,CASSSGFYEQYF
once,TRBV18,TRBJ1-5,TRBD1,TGTGCCAGCTCACCAATCCACCAGGGGGGTGTTAGTGGCAATCAGCCCCAGCATTTT,CASSPIHQGGVSGNQPQHF
-,TRBV6-5,TRBJ1-2,-,TGTGCCAGCAGTCAGGGGAACTATGGCTACACCTTC,CASSQGNYGYTF
few,TRBV18,TRBJ1-5,TRBD1,TGTGCCAGCTCATCCGGGACAGACTATCAGCCCCAGCATTTT,CASSSGTDYQPQHF
-,TRBV5-1,TRBJ2-5,-,TGCGCCAGCAGCTTGAGGGACACCCAGAAACAGCAGACCCAGTACTTC,CASSLRDTQKQQTQYF
-,TRBV3-1/TRBV3-2,TRBJ2-4,TRBD2,TGTGCCAGCAGCCAAGAAGGGACTAGCGTCCTCCGGGGCATTCAGTACTTC,CASSQEGTSVLRGIQYF